The 3 T cell receptor beta chains below were found in one sample sequenced in a study of T cells in localized non-small cell lung cancer. TCRdb's copy holds only in-frame clones and misses some; the assay was immunoSEQ multiplex PCR. The repertoire has 3,000 or so clones, over 20% of them found once; the top ten carry roughly an eighth. Sample: lung tumor tissue, taken before any cancer treatment. Receptor source: a male donor older than 55 with stage II lung adenocarcinoma.

This chain connects TRBV10-2 to TRBJ1-3, with TRBD1 as a possible D gene (6 bases). In germline, CDR1 is WSHSY, CDR2 SAAADI. Deletions cut 0 bases from V and 7 bases from J, with 25 bases between. The CDR3 is 19 residues long. The CDR3 region has the DNA TGCGCCAGCAGTGAGTCGGAGGGGGATGATATCGGCTGCCTGAACACCATATATTTT. Amino acids: CASSESEGDDIGCLNTIYF.

The chain uses TRBV28 and TRBJ2-7; 14 bases fit TRBD2. In germline, CDR1 is MDHEN, CDR2 SYDVKM. There are 15 residues in the CDR3. Trimming removed 7 bases from V and 6 bases from J; junction bases left unmatched: 8. CDR3 amino acids: CASKTPGTSGSEQYF. DNA of the CDR3: TGTGCCAGCAAAACCCCCGGGACTAGCGGGAGCGAGCAGTACTTC. The full variable domain, its missing parts supplied by reference TRBV28 and TRBJ2-7, is DVKVTQSSRYLVKRTGEKVFLECVQDMDHENMFWYRQDPGLGLRLIYFSYDVKMKEKGDIPEGYSVSREKKERFSLILESASTNQTSMYLCASKTPGTSGSEQYFGPGTRLTVT.

The gene calls are TRBV18 and TRBJ1-1; 7 bases map to TRBD1. Germline trimming cut 2 bases from V and 7 bases from J; bases unmatched to any gene: 7. The CDR3 is 14 amino acids. Germline lookup yields CDR1 KGHSH and CDR2 LQKENI. CDR3 DNA sequence: TGTGCCAGCTCACCAAAACAGGGGTATGATGAAGCTTTCTTT. Its translation: CASSPKQGYDEAFF. The whole variable domain, remainder taken from reference TRBV18 and TRBJ1-1, is NAGVMQNPRHLVRRRGQEARLRCSPMKGHSHVYWYRQLPEEGLKFMVYLQKENIIDESGMPKERFSAEFPKEGPSILRIQQVVRGDSAAYFCASSPKQGYDEAFFGQGTRLTVV.